The 26 T cell receptor beta chains given below trace back to one sample, sequenced in a study of molecular identifiers for immune sequencing clone quantification. MiXCR, run by TCRdb on the PCR reads, gives a single entry per CDR3 protein. Altogether fewer than 350,000 distinct CDR3 sequences are present, under 25% being singletons, with the ten largest covering about 0.73%. Sequencing was done on a sample of naive CD8+ T cells from blood, with Jurkat cell RNA spiked in. This sample's subset: FACS-sorted CD8+CD4-CCR7+CD45RA+ naive T cells. The receptors come from a human donor in good health. Some libraries in this study had Jurkat cell RNA spiked in.

The table lists this clonotype with a few counts. V and J are TRBV6-2 or TRBV6-3 and TRBJ1-6; unclear D gene. Looked up from germline, CDR1 is MNHEY and CDR2 is SVGEGT. The CDR3 is made up of 13 amino acids. Trimming left V 7 bases short and J 9 bases short, with 13 bases between. The CDR3 region is CASNRGEGSPLHF. DNA of the CDR3: TGTGCCAGCAATCGGGGTGAAGGTTCACCCCTCCACTTT.

The genes are TRBV27 and TRBJ1-6; D remains unclear. The CDR3 runs 15 residues. The germline V and J ends were trimmed by 3 bases and 9 bases, with 15 bases remaining between them. Germline CDR1 MNHEY, CDR2 SMNVEV (reference sequence). CDR3 loop: CASSFLETGSSPLHF. Written as DNA, the CDR3 is TGTGCCAGCAGTTTCCTAGAGACCGGTAGTTCACCCCTCCACTTT.

As for this clonotype: Just one base apart from a much larger clone, this may be a read error. This chain links TRBV27 with TRBJ1-1; D gene unclear. Germline loops: CDR1 MNHEY, CDR2 SMNVEV (reference sequence). This CDR3 spans 14 amino acids. V lost 3 bases and J lost 3, with 11 bases in between. This chain's CDR3 is CASSFVSWDTEAFF. DNA for the CDR3: TGTGCCAGCAGTTTTGTTTCTTGGGACACTGAAGCTTTCTTT.

In the case of this clonotype: A much larger clone differs by one base, so this may be a read error. The chain links TRBV12-3 or TRBV12-4 to TRBJ1-1; no definite D call. The V end lost 5 bases, the J end lost 5 bases, and 15 bases lay between the germline ends. The CDR3 covers 14 residues. The CDR3 DNA reads TGTGCCAGCAGTCCGTCCGGGTTCAAAACTGAAGCTTTCTTT. It specifies CASSPSGFKTEAFF.

This clonotype was counted at least ten times. This chain links TRBV6-6 with TRBJ1-1, with 7 bases fitting TRBD1. Germline values: CDR1 MNHNY, CDR2 SVGAGI (reference sequence). The length of the CDR3 is 12 residues. Trimming at V came to 7 bases and at J to 6 bases, leaving 5 bases not matched to a gene. CDR3 loop: CASTPTGAEAFF. The CDR3 bases are TGTGCCAGCACCCCAACAGGGGCTGAAGCTTTCTTT.

Notes on this clonotype: A much bigger clone sits one base away, suggesting this may be a read error. The chain joins TRBV7-2 to TRBJ2-5; D unclear. The length of the CDR3 is 17 residues. CDR1 SGHTA and CDR2 FQGNSA come from the germline V gene. The CDR3 coding sequence is TGTGCCAGCAGGTTAGATACGTGGACGGAAGACCAAGAGACCCAGTACTTC. This encodes CASRLDTWTEDQETQYF.

A note on this clonotype: One end of the junction is discordant with germline, which a read error may explain. The chain recombines TRBV12-3 or TRBV12-4 with TRBJ1-5, with D tentatively TRBD1 (5 bases). The CDR3 totals 12 residues. CDR3 bases: TGTACCAGCAGTTTAGGGGCTCAGCCCCAGCATTTT. Translated: CTSSLGAQPQHF.

The chain carries TRBV7-9 and TRBJ1-1; tentatively, D is TRBD1 (5 bases). Germline values: CDR1 SEHNR, CDR2 FQNEAQ (reference sequence). The CDR3 is 13 amino acids. With 8 bases removed from V and 4 bases from J, the gap between germline ends came to 14 bases. The chain's CDR3 is CASRGGGITEAFF. The DNA for the CDR3 is TGTGCCAGCCGCGGGGGGGGGATCACTGAAGCTTTCTTT.

The genes are TRBV5-6 and TRBJ2-7; a weak D match, TRBD2 (6 bases). Germline values: CDR1 SGHDT, CDR2 YYEEEE. V lost 4 bases, J lost 6 bases, and 26 bases lay in between. The CDR3 runs 17 residues. CDR3 sequence reads: CASSLYLGTCGYSEQYF. The CDR3 DNA reads TGTGCCAGCAGCCTCTATCTCGGGACTTGCGGGTACTCCGAGCAGTACTTC.

A word on this clonotype: Mismatch with germline at one junction end may stem from a read error. The chain employs TRBV10-3 and TRBJ1-2, with D unresolved. In germline, CDR1 is ENHRY, CDR2 SYGVKD. This CDR3 is 12 amino acids long. The CDR3 nucleotides read TGTGCCGTCAGTGACGGCGCCTACGGCTACACCTTC. It translates to CAVSDGAYGYTF.

About this clonotype itself: A clone one base away is much larger, so this may be a read error. The CDR3 end shows no conserved phenylalanine or tryptophan, and so a read error is likely. The rearrangement links TRBV19 to TRBJ2-3, with a possible D match to TRBD2 (6 bases). Germline CDR1 LNHDA, CDR2 SQIVND (reference sequence). The V gene lost 9 bases and the J gene lost 4 bases, with 11 bases spanning the gap. There are 12 residues in the CDR3. CDR3 DNA: TGTGCCAGCAAAACGGGAGCAGATACGCAGTATTCT. Translating gives CASKTGADTQYS.

This clonotype was counted ten times or more. The chain uses TRBV5-4 and TRBJ2-1; D not certain. Germline-derived CDR1 and CDR2 are SGHNT and YYREEE (reference sequence). The CDR3 contains 15 residues. V was clipped by 0 bases and J by 3 bases, with 10 bases between them. In nucleotides, the CDR3 is TGTGCCAGCAGCTTGGATACCGGAGACTACAATGAGCAGTTCTTC. As protein: CASSLDTGDYNEQFF.

In this sample, this clonotype turned up many times. The chain links TRBV12-3 or TRBV12-4 to TRBJ2-2; D might be TRBD2 (6 bases). The length of the CDR3 is 15 residues. V shed 2 bases and J shed 2 bases, with 9 bases lying between them. CDR3 in amino acids: CASSLIGSNTGELFF. The DNA of the CDR3 is TGTGCCAGCAGTTTAATCGGGAGTAACACCGGGGAGCTGTTTTTT.

The V call is TRBV10-3, the J call TRBJ1-1; TRBD1 aligns across 7 bases. The CDR3 has 14 amino acids. The V segment lost 4 bases and the J segment 3 bases; nucleotides outside the gene matches: 5. Germline CDR1 ENHRY, CDR2 SYGVKD. The CDR3 reads CAISGKGADTEAFF. The DNA for the CDR3 is TGTGCCATCAGTGGAAAGGGGGCAGACACTGAAGCTTTCTTT.

The V and J genes are TRBV3-1 and TRBJ2-5; 7 nucleotides align to TRBD1. Germline CDR1 reads LGHDT; CDR2 reads YNNKEL (reference sequence). The ends lost 0 bases at V and 1 base at J; junction bases unmatched: 5. The CDR3 contains 16 residues. CDR3 nucleotide sequence: TGTGCCAGCAGCCAAGATGTCGGGACAGCCCAAGAGACCCAGTACTTC. Its translation is CASSQDVGTAQETQYF.

The chain joins TRBV6-5 to TRBJ2-7; D is perhaps TRBD2 (5 bases). The CDR3 has 13 amino acids. Between the trimmed V and J ends, which lost 5 bases and 5 bases, there was a span of 13 bases. CDR1 is MNHEY and CDR2 is SVGAGI in the germline V gene. The CDR3, as DNA: TGTGCCAGCAGTCACGACGACTATAACGAGCAGTACTTC. Its translation is CASSHDDYNEQYF.

This chain uses TRBV11-3 with TRBJ2-7, with D possibly being TRBD1 (5 bases). Trimming took 5 bases from V and 7 from J, leaving 21 bases between them. CDR3 length: 15 residues. From germline, CDR1 is SGHNT and CDR2 YENEEA. Here the CDR3 reads CASSLGVGAPGEQYF. In DNA form, the CDR3 reads TGTGCCAGCAGCCTAGGGGTTGGGGCTCCAGGGGAGCAGTACTTC.

As concerns this clonotype: One base away lies a much larger clone, so this may be a sequencing read error. This chain joins TRBV7-3 and TRBJ2-2, with 7 bases aligning to TRBD1. CDR3 length: 16 residues. Germline CDR1 SGHTA, CDR2 FQGTGA. The CDR3 DNA reads as TGTGCCAGCAGCTTGGGACAGTACGGAGACACCGGGGAGCCGTTTTTT. This encodes CASSLGQYGDTGEPFF.

This clonotype was detected many times. This chain connects TRBV6-5 to TRBJ1-1; TRBD1 agrees at 9 bases. The CDR3 totals 16 residues. J was trimmed by 1 base and V by 2 bases; bases with no gene match: 5. Germline-derived CDR1 and CDR2 are MNHEY and SVGAGI. The CDR3 region has the DNA TGTGCCAGCAGTTACGGGACAGGGCCTAGGAACACTGAAGCTTTCTTT. It codes for CASSYGTGPRNTEAFF.

V usage is TRBV6-5 and J usage is TRBJ1-1, with 9 bases aligning to TRBD1. Germline-derived CDR1 and CDR2 are MNHEY and SVGAGI. With V trimmed by 4 bases and J by 4 bases, 7 bases remained unmatched. The CDR3 is 15 residues long. The CDR3 region has the DNA TGTGCCAGCAGTTCCCACAGGGGGCGCGGCACTGAAGCTTTCTTT. Translation gives CASSSHRGRGTEAFF.

A note on this clonotype: Just one base apart from a much larger clone, this may be a read error. The rearrangement joins TRBV7-2 to TRBJ2-1; D uncertain. CDR3 length: 13 residues. Germline-derived CDR1 and CDR2 are SGHTA and FQGNSA. The CDR3 nucleotides are TGTGCCAGCAGCTTAGCTGTCGTCCCTGAGCAGCTCTTC. Translated, it gives CASSLAVVPEQLF.

This clonotype was found many times. The V and J genes are TRBV27 and TRBJ2-7; TRBD1 agrees at 8 bases. Germline trimming cut 6 bases from V and 5 bases from J; bases unmatched to any gene: 12. CDR1 MNHEY and CDR2 SMNVEV come from the germline V gene (reference sequence). This CDR3 is built from 15 residues. The CDR3 DNA sequence: TGTGCCAGCAGCCTAAATTCAGGGGGCGCGGACGAGCAGTACTTC. Its translation: CASSLNSGGADEQYF.

Notes on this clonotype: A single base separates this from a much larger clone, so it may be a read error. Since no conserved phenylalanine or tryptophan closes the CDR3, a read error is the likely cause. The V call is TRBV5-1, the J call TRBJ2-7; 7 bases fit TRBD2. CDR1 SGHRS and CDR2 YFSETQ come from the germline V gene. The CDR3 runs to 15 residues. The V segment lost 4 bases and the J segment 4 bases; nucleotides outside the gene matches: 11. CDR3 sequence (DNA): TGCGCCAGCAGCCCGACGGGGGGATACGTATACGAGCAGTACTAC. Protein product: CASSPTGGYVYEQYY.

To note about this clonotype: A read error is possible here, since a much larger clone lies one base away. This sequence joins TRBV16 and TRBJ2-7, with 7 bases that match TRBD1. The CDR3 runs to 13 residues. Germline values: CDR1 KGHSY, CDR2 FQNENV. In DNA form, the CDR3 reads TGTGTCAGCAGCCAAATACAGGGGTACGAGCAGTACTTC. It encodes CVSSQIQGYEQYF.

This clonotype was detected ten times or more. This sequence joins TRBV28 and TRBJ2-6, with D possibly TRBD1 on 6 matching bases. The CDR3 has 16 residues. Germline lookup yields CDR1 MDHEN and CDR2 SYDVKM. Trimming left V 2 bases short and J 1 base short, with 9 bases between. The CDR3 sequence is CASSLPTGSGANVLTF. DNA for the CDR3: TGTGCCAGCAGTTTACCCACAGGGTCTGGGGCCAACGTCCTGACTTTC.

This clonotype was observed a few times. The chain is built from TRBV4-3 and TRBJ2-3, with 8 bases that match TRBD1. Germline V gene data show CDR1 as LGHNA and CDR2 as YSLEER. The CDR3 extends over 15 amino acids. V lost 0 bases, J lost 4 bases, and 3 bases stayed unmatched. The CDR3, as DNA: TGCGCCAGCAGCCAAGACAGGGGGCGGTCAGATACGCAGTATTTT. Residues: CASSQDRGRSDTQYF.